This is a list of T cell receptor beta chains from one sample in a study of blood T cells in healthy people across ages. TCRdb reanalysed the 5' RACE reads using MiXCR and keeps one entry per CDR3 protein. The table lists roughly 1.6 million distinct CDR3 sequences, roughly 32% of them singletons. Sequenced input: blood. The receptors come from a woman in her 30s in good health. Each CDR3 is given with its conserved first and last residue. D genes are given only for firm matches. Not every row has a clone size; where given, it reads once, few, many or a size class.

abundance	d_gene	v_gene	j_gene	CDR3nt	CDR3aa
-	-	TRBV20-1	TRBJ1-5	TGCAGTGCTAGAGAGGTGGGGAGGTTTAACAATCAGCCCCAGCATTTT	CSAREVGRFNNQPQHF
-	-	TRBV20-1	TRBJ2-7	TGCAGTGCCCCACTCCCATCCGGGTCTAGCTCCTACGAGCAGTACTTC	CSAPLPSGSSSYEQYF
-	TRBD1	TRBV24-1	TRBJ2-6	TGTGCCACCAGCCAGGGACAGCCCTACTCTGGGGCCAACGTCCTGACTTTC	CATSQGQPYSGANVLTF
-	-	TRBV15	TRBJ2-1	TGTGCCACCAGCAGAGATTTGGGGACTGAGCAGTTCTTC	CATSRDLGTEQFF
few	-	TRBV20-1	TRBJ2-2	TGCAGTGCTAGAGTCCTCGGGGAGCTGTTTTTT	CSARVLGELFF
-	TRBD1	TRBV9	TRBJ1-4	TGTGCCAGCAGTCCTCCGGGACAGGAAAATGAAAAACTGTTTTTT	CASSPPGQENEKLFF
-	-	TRBV7-9	TRBJ2-1	TGTGCCAGCAGCTTAGAGACCCAAACGAATGAGCAGTTCTTC	CASSLETQTNEQFF
few	TRBD1	TRBV5-4	TRBJ2-7	TGTGCCAGCAGCTTAGGCCCGGGACAGGGGAAGTCCTACGAGCAGTACTTC	CASSLGPGQGKSYEQYF
-	TRBD1	TRBV13	TRBJ1-2	TGTGCCAGCAACTTAGGGGGGACAGCTCATAACTATGGCTACACCTTC	CASNLGGTAHNYGYTF
few	-	TRBV12-3/TRBV12-4	TRBJ2-7	TGTGCCAGCAGTATCGCTCGTGGGTACTTC	CASSIARGYF
few	-	TRBV20-1	TRBJ2-3	TGCAGTGCGAATCGGAGGGTAGACACAGATACGCAGTATTTT	CSANRRVDTDTQYF
-	-	TRBV20-1	TRBJ2-2	TGCAGCCCTCAGGGGGGGTTGAACACCGGGGAGCTGTTTTTT	CSPQGGLNTGELFF
few	TRBD2	TRBV9	TRBJ2-1	TGTGCCAGCAGCGTTTCGGCTAGCGGGAGGGGCCGGAGCTACAATGAGCAGTTCTTC	CASSVSASGRGRSYNEQFF
many	TRBD2	TRBV29-1	TRBJ2-7	TGCAGCGTGCGGACTAGCGGCTCCTACGAGCAGTACTTC	CSVRTSGSYEQYF
few	-	TRBV5-1	TRBJ1-5	TGCGCCAGCAGCTTGGAGGGGGATGGTCAGCCCCAGCATTTT	CASSLEGDGQPQHF
-	TRBD1	TRBV29-1	TRBJ1-1	TGCAGGGCCCAAGGGCAGGGGGTAGAAGCTTTCTTT	CRAQGQGVEAFF
-	-	TRBV6-1	TRBJ1-2	TGTGCCAGCAGTGAAGCGCGACAGGGCTACACCTTC	CASSEARQGYTF
-	TRBD1	TRBV28	TRBJ2-7	TGTGCCAGCAGAGCAAGGACAGGGGGCGGACTACTCTACGAGCAGTACTTC	CASRARTGGGLLYEQYF
-	-	TRBV27	TRBJ1-2	TGTGCCAGCACATCGAGCCTTTCCCTGAACTATGGCTACACCTTC	CASTSSLSLNYGYTF
-	-	TRBV6-4	TRBJ2-6	TGTGCCAGCCGGTCAGGCATCGGGGCCAACGCCCTGACTTTC	CASRSGIGANALTF
few	TRBD1	TRBV29-1	TRBJ2-7	TGCAGCGTTGAAATTACAGGGGGCTACGAGTACGAGCAGTACTTC	CSVEITGGYEYEQYF
-	-	TRBV4-2	TRBJ2-1	TGTGCCAGCAGCAGAAGGACAGAGATGGTACTATATGAGCAGTTCTTC	CASSRRTEMVLYEQFF
-	-	TRBV3-1	TRBJ2-5	TGTGCCAGCGCGAAGTACCAGGAGACCCAGTACTTC	CASAKYQETQYF
-	TRBD2	TRBV30	TRBJ2-1	TGTGCCCGAACCCTGAGGGAGGGCCATGAGCAGTTCTTC	CARTLREGHEQFF
-	TRBD2	TRBV6-4	TRBJ2-3	TGTGCCAGCAGTGACTCGACCGGGACTAGCGGGGTTAGCACAGATACGCAGTATTTT	CASSDSTGTSGVSTDTQYF
-	TRBD1	TRBV7-2	TRBJ2-7	TGTGCCAGCAGCCGTACAGGGGCCTCCTGTGACGAGCAGTACTTC	CASSRTGASCDEQYF
-	-	TRBV4-1	TRBJ1-4	TGCGCCAGCAGACAAAAACCGGGGGGGTCGAATGAAAAACTGTTTTTT	CASRQKPGGSNEKLFF
-	TRBD1	TRBV20-1	TRBJ2-2	TGCAGTGCTAGGGACGGGACAGCGAACACCGGGGAGCTGTTTTTT	CSARDGTANTGELFF
few	TRBD1	TRBV12-3/TRBV12-4	TRBJ1-5	TGTGCCAGCAGGAGGGGGCTTAATCAGCCCCAGCATTTT	CASRRGLNQPQHF
-	-	TRBV7-9	TRBJ2-1	TGTGCCAGCAGCTTAAGGTTCGGCGAGGACAATGAGCAGTTCTTC	CASSLRFGEDNEQFF
-	TRBD1	TRBV27	TRBJ2-7	TGTGCCAGCAGCAGACAGGGTCCCTACTACGAGCAGTACTTC	CASSRQGPYYEQYF
few	TRBD2	TRBV27	TRBJ2-7	TGTGCCAGCGGTGCCATCGCGGGAGGGCCGGTCGAGCAGTACTTC	CASGAIAGGPVEQYF
-	-	TRBV12-3/TRBV12-4	TRBJ2-7	TGTGCCAACAGTTTAGTATCCTACGAGCAGTACTTC	CANSLVSYEQYF